This T cell receptor beta chain derives from a study of blood T cell repertoires in COVID-19. Study details: Researchers got acute and convalescent COVID-19 samples from the United States, Italy and Spain. T cells, B-cell-depleted T cells, or PBMCs provided the cDNA or gDNA that served as material.

Study processing details: For nucleated cells, counts were estimated from reference gene primer amplification. Libraries were prepared by immunoSEQ multiplex PCR; TCRdb keeps only in-frame clonotypes and omits some of them. The V and J calls and clone size are taken from that table; D and trimming were inferred from the DNA. The sample gives some 530,000 clones, 80% to 90% of which show up once; under 4% is in the top ten. CDR3 length: 13 residues. Between the trimmed V and J ends, which lost 5 bases and 6 bases, there was a span of 12 bases. The germline V gene encodes CDR1 SGHAT and CDR2 FQNNGV. This clone was detected once.

The sample comprised peripheral blood. This clonotype originated in a human donor in a cohort sampled during active COVID-19. The chain carries TRBV11-2 and TRBJ2-3; D is ambiguous. CDR3 protein: CASSPPSRDTQYF. The CDR3 DNA follows: TGTGCCAGCAGCCCCCCCTCCCGGGATACGCAGTATTTT.